The 30 T cell receptor beta chains below were found in one sample sequenced in a study of technical replicates of blood from several donors. This table comes from immunoSEQ multiplex PCR, and its TCRdb copy is limited to in-frame clones, with some not included. The table includes more than 70,000 clones, approximately 97% detected once. The source material was T cells isolated from PBMCs. All receptors derive from a human donor in good health.

Only one count was recorded for this clone. The V call is TRBV9, the J call TRBJ2-3; D is possibly TRBD2 (6 bases). Trimming pared 0 bases from V and 0 bases from J, leaving 11 bases between. CDR3 length equals 16 residues. Germline assignment: CDR1 SGDLS and CDR2 YYNGEE. CDR3 residues: CASSVGGSGSTDTQYF. DNA of the CDR3: TGTGCCAGCAGCGTAGGCGGTAGCGGTAGCACAGATACGCAGTATTTT.

This chain connects TRBV6-1 to TRBJ1-2; 8 bases are a match to TRBD1. Germline V gene sequence: CDR1 MNHNS, CDR2 SASEGT. The CDR3 consists of 13 residues. The junction had 4 bases not matched to a gene; V was cut back by 4 bases and J by 6 bases. The CDR3 spells CASSGGQGDGYTF. The DNA for the CDR3 is TGTGCCAGCAGTGGAGGACAGGGCGATGGCTACACCTTC.

This sequence joins TRBV5-6 and TRBJ1-1, with 7 nucleotides matching TRBD1. The germline V gene has CDR1 SGHDT and CDR2 YYEEEE. The CDR3 has 13 amino acids. J gave up 8 bases and V 4 bases, and 8 bases lay outside the gene matches. CDR3 bases: TGTGCCAGCAGCCCGGCACGGGACAGAGAAGCTTTCTTT. It is translated as CASSPARDREAFF.

The gene calls are TRBV2 and TRBJ1-2; TRBD1 agrees at 12 bases. This CDR3 is 15 amino acids long. Trimming cost V 7 bases and J 8 bases; bases outside gene matches: 11. CDR1 and CDR2 (germline): SNHLY, FYNNEI. CDR3 sequence reads: CASTPGTGGVGGYTF. CDR3 sequence (DNA): TGTGCCAGCACCCCGGGGACAGGGGGCGTAGGGGGCTACACCTTC.

The V and J genes are TRBV29-1 and TRBJ2-2, with D perhaps TRBD2 (6 bases). CDR1 is SQVTM and CDR2 is ANQGSEA in the germline V gene. CDR3 length: 15 residues. V dropped 3 bases and J dropped 4 bases, with 15 bases sitting between them. For the CDR3, the DNA is TGCAGCGTTGACGGGCGGGGTGGAAGCACCGGGGAGCTGTTTTTT. This gives the protein CSVDGRGGSTGELFF.

This chain joins TRBV30 and TRBJ2-7; TRBD1 might be the D (6 bases). Between the trimmed V and J ends, which lost 4 bases and 0 bases, there was a span of 16 bases. CDR1 and CDR2 (germline): GTSNPN, SVGIG (reference sequence). This CDR3 is 15 amino acids long. CDR3: CAWNGERQVSYEQYF. In DNA form, the CDR3 reads TGTGCCTGGAACGGGGAACGACAGGTCTCCTACGAGCAGTACTTC.

The chain has TRBV30 and TRBJ1-1; D is uncertain. The CDR3 consists of 13 residues. Germline-derived CDR1 and CDR2 are GTSNPN and SVGIG (reference sequence). Trimming pared 3 bases from V and 5 bases from J, leaving 13 bases between. Written as DNA, the CDR3 is TGTGCCTGGAGATTCATAGATCGGACTGAAGCTTTCTTT. Translating it yields CAWRFIDRTEAFF.

V gene TRBV11-3 combines with J gene TRBJ2-7; 7 positions match TRBD1. V dropped 5 bases and J dropped 0; count of bases not matched to a gene: 7. In germline, CDR1 is SGHNT, CDR2 YENEEA. The CDR3 length is 15 residues. The CDR3 DNA is TGTGCCAGCAGCAAAGGACAGGACAGCTCCTACGAGCAGTACTTC. Its translation is CASSKGQDSSYEQYF.

J is TRBJ2-1 and V is TRBV2, with TRBD2 matching over 9 bases. Germline loops: CDR1 SNHLY, CDR2 FYNNEI. CDR3 length: 14 amino acids. V dropped 9 bases and J dropped 5; count of bases not matched to a gene: 8. The CDR3 DNA follows: TGTGCCAGTTTGCGGGAGGGGCTTGACAATGAGCAGTTCTTC. Protein sequence: CASLREGLDNEQFF. The full variable domain, in which reference TRBV2 and TRBJ2-1 provide the parts outside the CDR3, is EPEVTQTPSHQVTQMGQEVILRCVPISNHLYFYWYRQILGQKVEFLVSFYNNEISEKSEIFDDQFSVERPDGSNFTLKIRSTKLEDSAMYFCASLREGLDNEQFFGPGTRLTVL.

The CDR3 protein is CASSSGSTGNYGYTF. The CDR3 region has the DNA TGTGCCAGCAGCTCGGGCTCGACAGGGAACTATGGCTACACCTTC. The chain couples TRBV7-2 to TRBJ1-2; 7 bases line up with TRBD1. From germline, CDR1 is SGHTA and CDR2 FQGNSA. This CDR3 is built from 15 residues. Losses at the gene ends were 4 bases for V and 2 bases for J; bases not matched to a gene: 7.

The J gene is TRBJ2-7, the V gene TRBV5-6; a weak D match, TRBD2 (6 bases). Germline loops: CDR1 SGHDT, CDR2 YYEEEE. Trimming pared 4 bases from V and 4 bases from J, leaving 12 bases between. There are 13 residues in the CDR3. CDR3: CASSTGLTYEQYF. In DNA form, the CDR3 reads TGTGCCAGCAGCACGGGACTGACTTACGAGCAGTACTTC.

The chain is built from TRBV6-1 and TRBJ1-2; D ambiguous. CDR1 and CDR2 (germline): MNHNS, SASEGT. The CDR3 spans 15 residues. Between the trimmed V and J ends, which lost 2 bases and 4 bases, there was a span of 14 bases. The CDR3 protein is CASSERGSRSYGYTF. CDR3 in DNA: TGTGCCAGCAGTGAACGGGGTTCAAGATCCTATGGCTACACCTTC.

The J gene is TRBJ2-3, the V gene TRBV2, with 9 nucleotides matching TRBD2. Germline trimming cut 3 bases from V and 5 bases from J; bases unmatched to any gene: 6. Germline CDR1 is SNHLY and CDR2 is FYNNEI. The CDR3 spans 15 residues. CDR3 region: CASSDGGGAGDTQYF. In DNA, the CDR3 is TGTGCCAGCAGTGATGGCGGGGGGGCCGGAGATACGCAGTATTTT. Supplemented by reference TRBV2 and TRBJ2-3, the full variable domain reads EPEVTQTPSHQVTQMGQEVILRCVPISNHLYFYWYRQILGQKVEFLVSFYNNEISEKSEIFDDQFSVERPDGSNFTLKIRSTKLEDSAMYFCASSDGGGAGDTQYFGPGTRLTVL.

The chain joins TRBV5-6 to TRBJ2-2, with 10 bases lining up with TRBD1. This CDR3 region has 17 residues. V was clipped by 4 bases and J by 6 bases; unmatched bases: 12. Germline values: CDR1 SGHDT, CDR2 YYEEEE. The DNA for the CDR3 is TGTGCCAGCAGCCCCTGGGACAGGGGATTGAAGGCCGGGGAGCTGTTTTTT. It specifies CASSPWDRGLKAGELFF.

The chain combines TRBV4-1 with TRBJ1-5, with D possibly being TRBD1 (5 bases). The CDR3 is made up of 17 amino acids. V was shortened by 5 bases and J by 1 base, with 18 bases between the two germline ends. Germline CDR1 reads MGHRA; CDR2 reads YSYEKL. This CDR3 is CASSVQDMLPSNQPQHF. The CDR3 DNA sequence: TGCGCCAGCAGCGTACAGGACATGCTTCCCAGCAATCAGCCCCAGCATTTT.

V gene TRBV7-8 combines with J gene TRBJ2-1, with D possibly being TRBD2 (5 bases). The V gene's germline CDR1 is SGHVS and CDR2 FQNEAQ. The CDR3 extends over 16 amino acids. V was cut by 1 base and J by 0 bases, with 10 bases left in between. In DNA, the CDR3 is TGTGCCAGCAGCTTAGGGGAAGGGAGCTCCTACAATGAGCAGTTCTTC. As protein: CASSLGEGSSYNEQFF.

The chain combines TRBV25-1 with TRBJ1-2; 9 positions agree with TRBD1. Trimming removed 0 bases from V and 8 bases from J; junction bases left unmatched: 4. Germline V lookup: CDR1 MGHDK, CDR2 SYGVNS. The CDR3 extends over 14 amino acids. The CDR3 is CASSEYGTGRGYTF. CDR3 nucleotides: TGTGCCAGCAGTGAATACGGGACAGGGCGCGGCTACACCTTC.

The genes are TRBV29-1 and TRBJ2-5; 7 positions match TRBD1. Per germline, CDR1 SQVTM and CDR2 ANQGSEA. The CDR3 is made up of 15 amino acids. J gave up 4 bases and V 5 bases, and 13 bases lay outside the gene matches. The CDR3 sequence is CSVQIGGRGGETQYF. The CDR3 coding sequence is TGCAGCGTTCAAATAGGGGGCCGAGGAGGAGAGACCCAGTACTTC.

The chain couples TRBV4-1 to TRBJ1-1, with unresolved D. Germline CDR1 reads MGHRA; CDR2 reads YSYEKL. The V gene lost 2 bases and the J gene lost 2 bases, with 15 bases spanning the gap. The CDR3 has 16 residues. The CDR3 here is CASSQLVVSLNTEAFF. For the CDR3, the DNA is TGCGCCAGCAGCCAACTTGTAGTGAGTTTAAACACTGAAGCTTTCTTT.

The chain employs TRBV19 and TRBJ2-1; TRBD2 might be the D (5 bases). There are 14 residues in the CDR3. V was pared by 3 bases and J by 6 bases, with 12 bases between. From germline, CDR1 is LNHDA and CDR2 SQIVND (reference sequence). CDR3 coding DNA: TGTGCCAGTAGTATCGGGGTGAAGACCAATGAGCAGTTCTTC. This gives the protein CASSIGVKTNEQFF.

This chain connects TRBV12-1 to TRBJ2-5; TRBD1 is taken as the D call from the table, unchecked against the DNA. TRBV12-1 is a documented pseudogene. The CDR3 runs 13 residues. CDR3: CASSTTGEETQYF. CDR3 bases: TGTGCCAGCAGCACTACAGGGGAAGAGACCCAGTACTTC.

The gene calls are TRBV2 and TRBJ1-1; 7 bases are shared with TRBD1. Germline V gene data show CDR1 as SNHLY and CDR2 as FYNNEI. There are 12 residues in the CDR3. V was pared by 4 bases and J by 7 bases, with 3 bases of the junction left unmatched. CDR3 residues: CASSGDSGEAFF. The CDR3 DNA is TGTGCCAGCAGTGGGGACAGCGGTGAAGCTTTCTTT. Filled out from reference TRBV2 and TRBJ1-1, the complete variable domain reads EPEVTQTPSHQVTQMGQEVILRCVPISNHLYFYWYRQILGQKVEFLVSFYNNEISEKSEIFDDQFSVERPDGSNFTLKIRSTKLEDSAMYFCASSGDSGEAFFGQGTRLTVV.

J is TRBJ2-5 and V is TRBV29-1; D might be TRBD1 (6 bases). Germline V lookup: CDR1 SQVTM, CDR2 ANQGSEA. V was pared by 8 bases and J by 5 bases, with 18 bases between. CDR3 length: 13 residues. CDR3 sequence: CSQYTGTSETQYF. In DNA form, the CDR3 reads TGCAGCCAGTATACAGGGACAAGTGAGACCCAGTACTTC.

The chain is built from TRBV14 and TRBJ2-5; 10 bases align to TRBD2. Per the germline V gene, CDR1 is SGHDN and CDR2 is FVKESK. V trimming: 1 base; J trimming: 8 bases; junction bases outside the gene matches: 1. The CDR3 is 13 residues long. The CDR3 sequence: CASSQASGSTQYF. The CDR3 DNA sequence: TGTGCCAGCAGCCAAGCTAGCGGGAGCACCCAGTACTTC.

The J gene is TRBJ1-4, the V gene TRBV4-1; D is perhaps TRBD1 (5 bases). Trimming took 1 base from V and 6 from J, leaving 12 bases between them. This CDR3 spans 15 amino acids. Germline V gene sequence: CDR1 MGHRA, CDR2 YSYEKL. CDR3: CASSQAGFGDEKLFF. CDR3 in DNA: TGCGCCAGCAGCCAAGCAGGGTTTGGGGATGAAAAACTGTTTTTT.

This clone was seen only once. The rearrangement joins TRBV18 to TRBJ2-7; unclear D gene. Per the germline V gene, CDR1 is KGHSH and CDR2 is LQKENI. V was shortened by 3 bases and J by 4 bases, with 10 bases between the two germline ends. The CDR3 extends over 13 amino acids. CDR3: CASSPGRFYEQYF. CDR3 in DNA: TGTGCCAGCTCACCGGGCCGGTTTTACGAGCAGTACTTC.

V is TRBV6-5 and J is TRBJ2-4; 8 positions match TRBD2. Germline V gene data show CDR1 as MNHEY and CDR2 as SVGAGI. The CDR3 has 16 amino acids. V dropped 2 bases and J dropped 7; count of bases not matched to a gene: 10. The CDR3 DNA follows: TGTGCCAGCAGTTACGTTGCGGCGGGAGGCTTGAACATTCAGTACTTC. This translates into CASSYVAAGGLNIQYF.

The V call is TRBV5-4, the J call TRBJ2-1; tentatively, D is TRBD1 (5 bases). CDR1 SGHNT and CDR2 YYREEE come from the germline V gene (reference sequence). This CDR3 spans 15 amino acids. V was clipped by 5 bases and J by 1 base, with 13 bases between them. This chain's CDR3 is CASRQDIVSYNEQFF. The CDR3 DNA reads TGTGCCAGCAGACAGGACATAGTATCCTACAATGAGCAGTTCTTC.

The chain joins TRBV15 to TRBJ2-1; TRBD2 aligns across 10 bases. Trimming took 4 bases from V and 7 from J; bases not matched to a gene: 13. Germline V gives CDR1 LNHNV, CDR2 YYDKDF (reference sequence). This CDR3 is built from 17 residues. The CDR3 reads CATSTSELGTSENEQFF. CDR3 sequence (DNA): TGTGCCACCAGCACGAGCGAGTTGGGGACTAGCGAAAATGAGCAGTTCTTC.

This clone has just one count. The V and J genes are TRBV4-2 and TRBJ2-5; 8 positions agree with TRBD2. The CDR3 totals 18 residues. V shed 1 base and J 2 bases; nucleotides not matched to a gene: 12. Looked up from germline, CDR1 is LGHNA and CDR2 is YNFKEQ. Written as DNA, the CDR3 is TGTGCCAGCAGCCAAGGGCCCCAGCGGGAGTATTCACAAGAGACCCAGTACTTC. Translation: CASSQGPQREYSQETQYF.